This T cell receptor beta chain is from a study of blood T cells in healthy people across ages. The study's findings and limits: Comparison with aged donors showed that long-lived donors had more naive CD4+ cells and higher diversity.

Concerning this clonotype: Its specificity is unknown.

It was with a sample-barcoded 5' primer and a J-beta primer mix that a second PCR of roughly 6 to 11 cycles was run. The authors tagged each cDNA molecule using a template-switch adaptor with 12 random nucleotides. One entry per CDR3 protein, called by TCRdb with MiXCR from the 5' RACE reads. The sample contains roughly 1.4 million distinct CDR3 sequences, approximately 60% of which appear only once. V dropped 1 base and J dropped 4 bases, with 7 bases sitting between them. This CDR3 is built from 13 residues. Germline lookup yields CDR1 SGHTA and CDR2 FQGNSA. No fewer than 5 micrograms of total RNA were isolated from every sample.

The chain combines TRBV7-2 with TRBJ1-1, with D hard to call. The sequence came from a man aged 18-30 years in good health. Sequencing was done on a sample of blood. CDR3 region: CASSLEPATEAFF. In nucleotides, the CDR3 is TGTGCCAGCAGCTTAGAACCAGCCACTGAAGCTTTCTTT.